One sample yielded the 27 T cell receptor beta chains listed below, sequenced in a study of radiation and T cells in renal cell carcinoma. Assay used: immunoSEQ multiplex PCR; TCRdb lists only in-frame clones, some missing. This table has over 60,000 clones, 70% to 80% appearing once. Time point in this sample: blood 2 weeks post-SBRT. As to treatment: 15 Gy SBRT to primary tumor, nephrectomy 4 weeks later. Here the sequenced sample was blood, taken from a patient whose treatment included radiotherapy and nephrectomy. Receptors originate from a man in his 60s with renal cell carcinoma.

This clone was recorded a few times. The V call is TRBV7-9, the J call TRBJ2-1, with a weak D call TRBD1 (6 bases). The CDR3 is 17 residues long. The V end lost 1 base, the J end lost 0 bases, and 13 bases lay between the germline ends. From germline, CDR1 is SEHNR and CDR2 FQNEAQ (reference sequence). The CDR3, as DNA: TGTGCCAGCAGCTTAGTGACTGGGGGCCGCTCCTACAATGAGCAGTTCTTC. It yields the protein CASSLVTGGRSYNEQFF.

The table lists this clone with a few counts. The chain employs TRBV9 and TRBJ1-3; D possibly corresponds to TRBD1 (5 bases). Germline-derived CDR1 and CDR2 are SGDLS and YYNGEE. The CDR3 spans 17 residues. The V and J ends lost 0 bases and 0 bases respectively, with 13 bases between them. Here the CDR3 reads CASSVALWGNSGNTIYF. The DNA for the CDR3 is TGTGCCAGCAGCGTAGCGTTATGGGGGAACTCTGGAAACACCATATATTTT. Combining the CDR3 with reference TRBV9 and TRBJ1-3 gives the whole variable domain DSGVTQTPKHLITATGQRVTLRCSPRSGDLSVYWYQQSLDQGLQFLIQYYNGEERAKGNILERFSAQQFPDLHSELNLSSLELGDSALYFCASSVALWGNSGNTIYFGEGSWLTVV.

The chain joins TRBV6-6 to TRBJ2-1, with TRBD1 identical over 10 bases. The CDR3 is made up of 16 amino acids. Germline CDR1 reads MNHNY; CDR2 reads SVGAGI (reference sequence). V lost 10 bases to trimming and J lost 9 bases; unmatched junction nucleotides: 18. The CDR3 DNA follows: TGTGCCACACAAGGGACAGGGGCAGTCTTTGGCGGTGAGCAGTTCTTC. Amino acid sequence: CATQGTGAVFGGEQFF.

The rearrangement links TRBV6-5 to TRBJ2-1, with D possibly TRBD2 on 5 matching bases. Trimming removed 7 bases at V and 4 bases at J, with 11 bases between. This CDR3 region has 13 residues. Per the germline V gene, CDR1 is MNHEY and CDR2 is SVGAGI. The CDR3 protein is CASKSGSYNEQFF. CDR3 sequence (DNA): TGTGCCAGCAAGTCGGGGTCTTACAATGAGCAGTTCTTC.

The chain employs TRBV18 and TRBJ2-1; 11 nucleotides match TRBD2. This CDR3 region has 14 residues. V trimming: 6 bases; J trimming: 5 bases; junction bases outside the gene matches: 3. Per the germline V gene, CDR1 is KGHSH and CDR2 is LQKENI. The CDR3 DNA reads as TGTGCCAGCTCGACGGGACTAGCGGACAATGAGCAGTTCTTC. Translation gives CASSTGLADNEQFF.

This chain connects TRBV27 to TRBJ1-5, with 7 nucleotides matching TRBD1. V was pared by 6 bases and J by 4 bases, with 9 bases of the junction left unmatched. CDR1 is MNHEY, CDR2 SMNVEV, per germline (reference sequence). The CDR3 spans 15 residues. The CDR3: CASRLGTVPNQPQHF. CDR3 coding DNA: TGTGCCAGCAGACTAGGGACAGTGCCTAATCAGCCCCAGCATTTT.

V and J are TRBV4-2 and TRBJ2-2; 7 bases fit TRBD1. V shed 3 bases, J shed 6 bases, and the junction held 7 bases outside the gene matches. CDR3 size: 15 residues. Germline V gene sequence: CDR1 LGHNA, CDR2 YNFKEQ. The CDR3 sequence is CASSQGQNPAGELFF. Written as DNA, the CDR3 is TGTGCCAGCAGCCAGGGACAGAACCCAGCCGGGGAGCTGTTTTTT.

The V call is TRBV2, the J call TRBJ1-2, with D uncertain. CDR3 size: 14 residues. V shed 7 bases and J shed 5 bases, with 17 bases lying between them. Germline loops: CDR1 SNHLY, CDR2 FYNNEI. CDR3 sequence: CASTRLGLDYGYTF. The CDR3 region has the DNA TGTGCCAGCACCCGGTTGGGGTTAGATTATGGCTACACCTTC.

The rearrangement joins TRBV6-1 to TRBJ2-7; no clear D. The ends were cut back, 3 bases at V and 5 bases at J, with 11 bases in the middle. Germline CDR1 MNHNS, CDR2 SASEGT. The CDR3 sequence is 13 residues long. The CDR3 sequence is CASSEVERHEQYV. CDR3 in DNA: TGTGCCAGCAGTGAGGTGGAGAGACACGAGCAGTACGTC.

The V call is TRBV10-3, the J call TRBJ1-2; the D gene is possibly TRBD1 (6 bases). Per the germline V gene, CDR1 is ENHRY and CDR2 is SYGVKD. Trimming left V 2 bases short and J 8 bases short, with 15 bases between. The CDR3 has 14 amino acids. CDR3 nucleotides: TGTGCCATCAGTGAGACCCGGGACATTGAGGGCTACACCTTC. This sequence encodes CAISETRDIEGYTF.

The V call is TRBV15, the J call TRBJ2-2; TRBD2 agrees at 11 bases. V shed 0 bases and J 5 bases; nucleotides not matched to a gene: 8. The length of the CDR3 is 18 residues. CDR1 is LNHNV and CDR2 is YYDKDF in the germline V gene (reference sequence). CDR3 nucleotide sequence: TGTGCCACCAGCAGAGAACTAGCGGGGGACCCGAGGACCGGGGAGCTGTTTTTT. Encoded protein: CATSRELAGDPRTGELFF.

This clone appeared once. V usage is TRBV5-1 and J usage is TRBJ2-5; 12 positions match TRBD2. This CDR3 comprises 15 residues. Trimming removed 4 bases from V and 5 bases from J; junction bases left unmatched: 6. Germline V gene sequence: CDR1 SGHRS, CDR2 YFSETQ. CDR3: CASSDTSGGRETQYF. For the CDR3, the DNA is TGCGCCAGCAGCGATACTAGCGGGGGGCGTGAGACCCAGTACTTC. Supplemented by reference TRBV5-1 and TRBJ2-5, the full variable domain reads KAGVTQTPRYLIKTRGQQVTLSCSPISGHRSVSWYQQTPGQGLQFLFEYFSETQRNKGNFPGRFSGRQFSNSRSEMNVSTLELGDSALYLCASSDTSGGRETQYFGPGTRLLVL.

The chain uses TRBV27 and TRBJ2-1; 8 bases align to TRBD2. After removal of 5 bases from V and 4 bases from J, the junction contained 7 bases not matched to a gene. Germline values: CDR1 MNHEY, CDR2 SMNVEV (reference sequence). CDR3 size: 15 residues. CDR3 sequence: CASSARGGRYNEQFF. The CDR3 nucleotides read TGTGCCAGCAGTGCCCGGGGGGGCCGGTACAATGAGCAGTTCTTC.

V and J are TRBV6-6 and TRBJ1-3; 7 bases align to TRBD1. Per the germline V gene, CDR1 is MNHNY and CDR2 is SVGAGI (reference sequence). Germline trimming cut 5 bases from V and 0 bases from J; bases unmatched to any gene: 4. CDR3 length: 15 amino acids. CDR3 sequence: CASSNRDSSGNTIYF. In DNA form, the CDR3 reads TGTGCCAGCAGTAACCGGGACAGCTCTGGAAACACCATATATTTT.

The CDR3 loop reads CASSPASGGRGNTIYF. DNA for the CDR3: TGTGCCAGCTCACCAGCATCTGGGGGACGAGGAAACACCATATATTTT. The V and J genes are TRBV18 and TRBJ1-3; possibly TRBD1 for D (5 bases). In germline, CDR1 is KGHSH, CDR2 LQKENI. This CDR3 region has 16 residues. V lost 2 bases, J lost 4 bases, and 15 bases lay in between.

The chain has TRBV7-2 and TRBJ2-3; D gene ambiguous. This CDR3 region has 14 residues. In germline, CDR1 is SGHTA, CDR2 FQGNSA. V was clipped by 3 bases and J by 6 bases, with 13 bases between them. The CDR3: CASSFGFRPDTQYF. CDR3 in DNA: TGTGCCAGCAGCTTCGGATTCAGACCGGATACGCAGTATTTT.

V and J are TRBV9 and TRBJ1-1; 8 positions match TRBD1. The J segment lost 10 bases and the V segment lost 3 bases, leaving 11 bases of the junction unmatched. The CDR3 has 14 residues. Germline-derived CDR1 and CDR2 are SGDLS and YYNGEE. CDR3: CASSGGVRGRGAFF. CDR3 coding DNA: TGTGCCAGCAGCGGTGGGGTCAGGGGGCGGGGAGCTTTCTTT.

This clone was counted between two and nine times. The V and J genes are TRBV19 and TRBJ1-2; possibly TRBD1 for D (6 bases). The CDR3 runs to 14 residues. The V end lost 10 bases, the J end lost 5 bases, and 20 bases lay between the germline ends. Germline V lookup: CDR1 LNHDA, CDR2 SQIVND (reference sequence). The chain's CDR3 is CATTGKSSRYGYTF. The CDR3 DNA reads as TGTGCCACCACAGGGAAATCATCTCGTTATGGCTACACCTTC. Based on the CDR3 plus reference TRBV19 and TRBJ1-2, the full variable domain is DGGITQSPKYLFRKEGQNVTLSCEQNLNHDAMYWYRQDPGQGLRLIYYSQIVNDFQKGDIAEGYSVSREKKESFPLTVTSAQKNPTAFYLCATTGKSSRYGYTFGSGTRLTVV.

The CDR3 region is CASSVGADGYTF. The CDR3 nucleotides read TGTGCCAGCAGTGTGGGGGCTGATGGCTACACCTTC. The chain combines TRBV6-5 with TRBJ1-2, with D perhaps matching TRBD1 (6 bases). CDR1 is MNHEY and CDR2 is SVGAGI in the germline V gene. Trimming pared 5 bases from V and 6 bases from J, leaving 10 bases between. The CDR3 is 12 amino acids.

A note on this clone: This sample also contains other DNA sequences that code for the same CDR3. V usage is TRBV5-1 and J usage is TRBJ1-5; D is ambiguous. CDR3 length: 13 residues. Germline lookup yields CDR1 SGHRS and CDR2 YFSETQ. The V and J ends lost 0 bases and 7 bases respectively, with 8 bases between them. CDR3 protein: CASSLDGNQPQHF. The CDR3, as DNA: TGCGCCAGCAGCTTGGACGGTAACCAGCCCCAGCATTTT.

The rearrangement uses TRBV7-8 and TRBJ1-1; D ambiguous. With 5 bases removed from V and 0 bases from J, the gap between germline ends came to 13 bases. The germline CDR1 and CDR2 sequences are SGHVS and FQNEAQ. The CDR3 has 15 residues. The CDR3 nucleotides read TGTGCCAGCAGCCCCAACCCCAGCTTGAACACTGAAGCTTTCTTT. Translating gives CASSPNPSLNTEAFF.

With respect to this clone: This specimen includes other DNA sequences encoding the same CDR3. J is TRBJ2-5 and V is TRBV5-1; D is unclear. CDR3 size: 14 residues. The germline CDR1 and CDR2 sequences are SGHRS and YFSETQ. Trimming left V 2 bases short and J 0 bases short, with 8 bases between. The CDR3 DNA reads TGCGCCAGCAGCTTAGGCAGCAACCAAGAGACCCAGTACTTC. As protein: CASSLGSNQETQYF.

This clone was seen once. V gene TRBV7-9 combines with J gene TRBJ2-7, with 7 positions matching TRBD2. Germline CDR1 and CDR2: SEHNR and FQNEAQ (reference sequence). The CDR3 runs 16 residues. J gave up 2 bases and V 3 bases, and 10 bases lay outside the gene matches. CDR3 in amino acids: CASSFATGTTPYEQYF. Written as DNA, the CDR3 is TGTGCCAGCAGCTTTGCTACCGGGACTACACCCTACGAGCAGTACTTC. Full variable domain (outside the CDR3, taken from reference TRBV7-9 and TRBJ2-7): DTGVSQNPRHKITKRGQNVTFRCDPISEHNRLYWYRQTLGQGPEFLTYFQNEAQLEKSRLLSDRFSAERPKGSFSTLEIQRTEQGDSAMYLCASSFATGTTPYEQYFGPGTRLTVT.

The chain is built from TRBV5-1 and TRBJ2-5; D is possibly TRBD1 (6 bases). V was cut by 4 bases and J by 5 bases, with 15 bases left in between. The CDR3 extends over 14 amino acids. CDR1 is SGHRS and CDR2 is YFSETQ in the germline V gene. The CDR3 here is CASSPGTQTETQYF. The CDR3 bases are TGCGCCAGCAGCCCCGGGACACAGACGGAGACCCAGTACTTC.

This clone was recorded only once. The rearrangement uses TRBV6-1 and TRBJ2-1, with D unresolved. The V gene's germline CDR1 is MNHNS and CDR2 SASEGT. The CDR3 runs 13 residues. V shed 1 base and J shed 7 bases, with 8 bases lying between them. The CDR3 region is CASSEVRGNEQFF. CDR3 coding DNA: TGTGCCAGCAGTGAAGTCCGAGGAAATGAGCAGTTCTTC.

The CDR3 nucleotides are TGTGCCAGCAGTCCTGGGGGACAGGCGAATCAGCCCCAGCATTTT. Translated: CASSPGGQANQPQHF. The chain carries TRBV6-4 and TRBJ1-5, with 8 positions matching TRBD1. Trimming removed 5 bases from V and 4 bases from J; junction bases left unmatched: 7. The CDR3 consists of 15 residues. Germline CDR1 is MRHNA and CDR2 is SNTAGT.

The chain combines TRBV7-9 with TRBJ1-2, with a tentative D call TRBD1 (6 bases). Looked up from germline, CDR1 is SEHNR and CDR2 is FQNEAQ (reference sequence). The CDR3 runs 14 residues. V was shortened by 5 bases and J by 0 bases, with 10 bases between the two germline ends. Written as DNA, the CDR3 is TGTGCCAGCAGCACACAGGGTACTAACTATGGCTACACCTTC. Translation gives CASSTQGTNYGYTF.